This T cell receptor beta chain emerged from a study of cytomegalovirus exposure and HLA in healthy donors. Produced via immunoSEQ multiplex PCR; TCRdb's table is partial and in-frame only. The data show approximately 270,000 clones, 87% seen once. The CDR3 totals 15 residues. CDR1 MNHNS and CDR2 SASEGT come from the germline V gene. Trimming took 5 bases from V and 3 from J; bases not matched to a gene: 6. The source material was PBMCs. This sequence originates from a man aged 18-30 years in good health and CMV-seropositive. The chain links TRBV6-1 to TRBJ1-1, with TRBD1 matching 10 bases. The CDR3 DNA follows: TGTGCCAGCAGTTCCCGGGACAGGGGTCACACTGAAGCTTTCTTT. As protein: CASSSRDRGHTEAFF.